Listed here are 12 T cell receptor beta chains from one sample, sequenced in a study of T-cell reconstitution after alpha-beta-depleted transplantation in children. Preparing the TCRbeta library involved the use of unique molecular identifiers. TCRdb analysed the PCR reads with MiXCR anew, one entry per CDR3 protein. The data contain about 980,000 distinct CDR3 sequences, about 29% of them singletons. The sample in question was PBMCs, mostly from graft donor cells, obtained 360 days after TCRalphabeta/CD19-depleted stem cell transplant. The receptors derive from a boy under two years old who had a stem cell transplant for SCID, so the T cells may come from the graft donor.

This clonotype was found many times. The rearrangement links TRBV5-5 to TRBJ2-4; TRBD1 matches 9 bases. Germline V lookup: CDR1 SGHKS, CDR2 YYEKEE (reference sequence). V shed 4 bases and J 6 bases; nucleotides not matched to a gene: 2. This CDR3 is 13 amino acids long. CDR3: CASSGTGPNIQYF. The CDR3 DNA reads TGTGCCAGCAGCGGGACAGGGCCAAACATTCAGTACTTC.

In its sample, this clonotype was seen a few times. This sequence joins TRBV6-5 and TRBJ2-7, with D unresolved. Trimming took off 4 bases at V and 1 base at J, with 14 bases between the two ends. The germline gives CDR1 MNHEY, CDR2 SVGAGI. The CDR3 extends over 15 amino acids. CDR3 sequence: CASSFFLGSSYEQYF. CDR3 bases: TGTGCCAGCAGTTTTTTTTTGGGGTCTTCCTACGAGCAGTACTTC.

This clonotype was observed a handful of times. The rearrangement uses TRBV20-1 and TRBJ2-1; 9 bases line up with TRBD2. With 0 bases clipped from V and 7 bases from J, the junction kept 7 bases outside the gene matches. Germline CDR1 reads DFQATT; CDR2 reads SNEGSKA (reference sequence). CDR3 size: 15 residues. The CDR3 DNA reads as TGCAGTGCTAGAGATTGGCGGGGGGGTTTTAATGAGCAGTTCTTC. Protein product: CSARDWRGGFNEQFF.

The J gene is TRBJ2-3, the V gene TRBV20-1, with D tentatively TRBD1 or TRBD2 (5 bases each). CDR3 length: 19 amino acids. The germline gives CDR1 DFQATT, CDR2 SNEGSKA (reference sequence). Trimming took 4 bases from V and 0 from J, leaving 26 bases between them. In DNA, the CDR3 is TGCAGTGCTACAGGGTTTGGGGCTAGCCCACTCCTTAGCACAGATACGCAGTATTTT. This gives the protein CSATGFGASPLLSTDTQYF.

This clonotype was detected a few times. The gene calls are TRBV10-3 and TRBJ2-3; no reliable D call. The CDR3 runs 13 residues. V was clipped by 6 bases and J by 2 bases, with 9 bases between them. Germline lookup yields CDR1 ENHRY and CDR2 SYGVKD. As DNA, the CDR3 is TGTGCCATCAGGGGCGCCGACACAGATACGCAGTATTTT. It specifies CAIRGADTDTQYF.

There are many counts of this clonotype. V usage is TRBV20-1 and J usage is TRBJ1-1; TRBD1 is a possible D gene (6 bases). CDR3 size: 14 residues. Germline-derived CDR1 and CDR2 are DFQATT and SNEGSKA (reference sequence). V gave up 6 bases and J gave up 0 bases, with 14 bases separating them. CDR3 sequence (DNA): TGCAGTGCCACTACAGGGCTGATGAACACTGAAGCTTTCTTT. Protein sequence: CSATTGLMNTEAFF.

V is TRBV3-1 and J is TRBJ2-3, with D tentatively TRBD2 (5 bases). V dropped 3 bases and J dropped 5 bases, with 24 bases sitting between them. Germline V gives CDR1 LGHDT, CDR2 YNNKEL (reference sequence). This CDR3 comprises 18 residues. CDR3 in DNA: TGTGCCAGCAGCCACATATTAGCCGGGATCACCTCGAGAGATACGCAGTATTTT. Translated: CASSHILAGITSRDTQYF.

V gene TRBV6-5 combines with J gene TRBJ1-2, with a tentative D call TRBD1 (5 bases). The CDR3 contains 15 residues. V shed 2 bases and J shed 6 bases, with 16 bases lying between them. The germline V gene has CDR1 MNHEY and CDR2 SVGAGI. The CDR3 bases are TGTGCCAGCAGTTACAACTCTGGCTCAGGGAATGGCTACACCTTC. This translates into CASSYNSGSGNGYTF.

There are a few counts of this clonotype. The genes are TRBV4-1 and TRBJ2-6; 8 positions match TRBD1. This CDR3 comprises 17 residues. CDR1 and CDR2 from the germline V gene are MGHRA and YSYEKL. V shed 1 base and J 2 bases; nucleotides not matched to a gene: 4. The CDR3 DNA is TGCGCCAGCAGCCAAGGTCAGGGGGCGACTGGGGCCAACGTCCTGACTTTC. Its protein is CASSQGQGATGANVLTF.

The chain has TRBV20-1 and TRBJ1-1; D is perhaps TRBD1 (5 bases). V lost 0 bases and J lost 11, with 13 bases in between. The germline V gene encodes CDR1 DFQATT and CDR2 SNEGSKA (reference sequence). The CDR3 runs 12 residues. CDR3 in amino acids: CSARDSRDLAFF. Written as DNA, the CDR3 is TGCAGTGCTAGAGATAGTAGGGACCTCGCTTTCTTT.

V usage is TRBV4-2 and J usage is TRBJ1-3; D remains unclear. The CDR3 has 16 residues. V was shortened by 0 bases and J by 0 bases, with 9 bases between the two germline ends. The germline gives CDR1 LGHNA, CDR2 YNFKEQ. CDR3 amino acids: CASSQDEQRSGNTIYF. CDR3 DNA sequence: TGTGCCAGCAGCCAAGATGAACAGCGCTCTGGAAACACCATATATTTT.

This clonotype occurred a few times. The chain joins TRBV6-2 or TRBV6-3 to TRBJ2-1, with D perhaps given as TRBD1 or TRBD2 (5 bases each). Between the trimmed V and J ends, which lost 8 bases and 7 bases, there was a span of 15 bases. The CDR3 extends over 13 amino acids. CDR1 and CDR2 from the germline V gene are MNHEY and SVGEGT. CDR3 residues: CASASTRENEQFF. DNA for the CDR3: TGTGCCAGCGCTTCGACCAGGGAGAATGAGCAGTTCTTC.